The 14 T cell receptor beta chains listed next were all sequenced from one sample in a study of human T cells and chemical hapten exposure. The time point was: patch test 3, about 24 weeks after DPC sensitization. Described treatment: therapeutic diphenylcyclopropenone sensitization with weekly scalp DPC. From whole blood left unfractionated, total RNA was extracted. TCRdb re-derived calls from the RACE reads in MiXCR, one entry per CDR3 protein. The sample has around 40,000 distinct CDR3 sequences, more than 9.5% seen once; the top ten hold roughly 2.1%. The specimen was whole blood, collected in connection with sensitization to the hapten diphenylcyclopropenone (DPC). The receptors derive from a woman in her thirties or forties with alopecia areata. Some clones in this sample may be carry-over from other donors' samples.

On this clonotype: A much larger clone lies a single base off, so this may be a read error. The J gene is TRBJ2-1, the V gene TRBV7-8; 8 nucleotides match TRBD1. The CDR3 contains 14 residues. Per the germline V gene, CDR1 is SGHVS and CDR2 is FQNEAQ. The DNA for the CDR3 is TGTGTCAGCAGCGCCGGACAGGGTATCAATGAGCAGTTCTTC. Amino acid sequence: CVSSAGQGINEQFF. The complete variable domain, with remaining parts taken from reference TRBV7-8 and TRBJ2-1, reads GAGVSQSPRYKVAKRGQDVALRCDPISGHVSLFWYQQALGQGPEFLTYFQNEAQLDKSGLPSDRFFAERPEGSVSTLKIQRTQQEDSAVYLCVSSAGQGINEQFFGPGTRLTVL.

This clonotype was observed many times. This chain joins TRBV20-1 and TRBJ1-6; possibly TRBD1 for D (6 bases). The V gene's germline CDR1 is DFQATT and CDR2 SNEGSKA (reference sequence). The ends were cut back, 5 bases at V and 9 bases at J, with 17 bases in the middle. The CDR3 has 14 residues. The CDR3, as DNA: TGCAGTGCTTTCCAGGCAGGGGACGGTTCACCCCTCCACTTT. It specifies CSAFQAGDGSPLHF.

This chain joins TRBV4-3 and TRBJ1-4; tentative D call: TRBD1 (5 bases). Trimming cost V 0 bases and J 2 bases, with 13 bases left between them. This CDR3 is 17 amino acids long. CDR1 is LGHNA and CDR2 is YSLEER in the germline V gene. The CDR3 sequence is CASSQDGGVATNEKLFF. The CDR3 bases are TGCGCCAGCAGCCAAGATGGGGGAGTTGCGACTAATGAAAAACTGTTTTTT.

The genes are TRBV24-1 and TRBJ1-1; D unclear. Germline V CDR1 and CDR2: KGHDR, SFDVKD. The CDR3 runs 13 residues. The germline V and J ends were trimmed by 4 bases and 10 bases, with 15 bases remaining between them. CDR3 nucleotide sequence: TGTGCCACCAGTGACTCCTACCGACCAGTAGCTTTCTTT. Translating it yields CATSDSYRPVAFF.

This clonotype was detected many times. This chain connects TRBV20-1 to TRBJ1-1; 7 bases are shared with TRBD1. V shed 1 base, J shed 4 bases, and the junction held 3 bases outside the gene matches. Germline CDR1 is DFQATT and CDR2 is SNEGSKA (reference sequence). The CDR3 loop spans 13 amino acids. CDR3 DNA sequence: TGCAGTGCTAGAGCAACAGGGGCCACTGAAGCTTTCTTT. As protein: CSARATGATEAFF.

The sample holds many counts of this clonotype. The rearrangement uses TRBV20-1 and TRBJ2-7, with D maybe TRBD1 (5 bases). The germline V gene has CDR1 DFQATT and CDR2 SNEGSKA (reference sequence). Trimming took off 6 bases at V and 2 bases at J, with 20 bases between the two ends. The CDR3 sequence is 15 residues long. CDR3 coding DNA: TGCAGTGCCACGAAGGGGTCTAAAGCTCCCTACGAGCAGTACTTC. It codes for CSATKGSKAPYEQYF.

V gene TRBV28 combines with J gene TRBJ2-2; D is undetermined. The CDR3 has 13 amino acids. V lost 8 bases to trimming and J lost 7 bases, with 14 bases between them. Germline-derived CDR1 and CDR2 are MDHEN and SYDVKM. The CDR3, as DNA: TGTGCCAGCGGGCTAGTGCATAGCGGGGAGCTGTTTTTT. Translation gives CASGLVHSGELFF.

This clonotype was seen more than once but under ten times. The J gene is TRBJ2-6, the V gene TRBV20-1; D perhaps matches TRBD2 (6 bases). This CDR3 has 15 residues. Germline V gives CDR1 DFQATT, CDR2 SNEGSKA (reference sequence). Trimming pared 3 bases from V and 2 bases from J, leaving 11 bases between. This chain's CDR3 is CSARGDSPGANVLTF. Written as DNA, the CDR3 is TGCAGTGCTAGGGGGGACTCCCCTGGGGCCAACGTCCTGACTTTC.

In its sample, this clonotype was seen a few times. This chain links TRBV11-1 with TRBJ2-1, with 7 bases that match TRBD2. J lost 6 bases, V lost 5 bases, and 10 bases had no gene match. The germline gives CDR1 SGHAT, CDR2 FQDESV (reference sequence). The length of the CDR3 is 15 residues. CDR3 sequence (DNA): TGTGCCAGCAGCACGGTCCTAGCGGTAGTCAATGAGCAGTTCTTC. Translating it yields CASSTVLAVVNEQFF.

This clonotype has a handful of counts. For the CDR3, the DNA is TGCAGTGCGCCGGGGGCGAGTCAGCCCCAGCATTTT. The encoded protein is CSAPGASQPQHF. The chain uses TRBV20-1 and TRBJ1-5; tentative D call: TRBD1 (6 bases). This CDR3 is built from 12 residues. The V gene's germline CDR1 is DFQATT and CDR2 SNEGSKA (reference sequence). V was pared by 6 bases and J by 6 bases, with 12 bases between.

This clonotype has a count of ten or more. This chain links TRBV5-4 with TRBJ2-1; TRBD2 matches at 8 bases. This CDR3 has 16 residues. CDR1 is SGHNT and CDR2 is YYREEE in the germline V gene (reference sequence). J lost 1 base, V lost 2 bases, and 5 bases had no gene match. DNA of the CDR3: TGTGCCAGCAGCTTCAAGCGGGGGAATTCCTACAATGAGCAGTTCTTC. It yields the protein CASSFKRGNSYNEQFF.

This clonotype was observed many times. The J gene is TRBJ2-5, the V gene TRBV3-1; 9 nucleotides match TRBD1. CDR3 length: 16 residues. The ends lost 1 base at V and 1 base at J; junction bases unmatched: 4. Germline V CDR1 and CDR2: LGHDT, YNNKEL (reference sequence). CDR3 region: CASSQGKTGGQETQYF. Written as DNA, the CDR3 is TGTGCCAGCAGCCAAGGGAAGACAGGGGGCCAAGAGACCCAGTACTTC.

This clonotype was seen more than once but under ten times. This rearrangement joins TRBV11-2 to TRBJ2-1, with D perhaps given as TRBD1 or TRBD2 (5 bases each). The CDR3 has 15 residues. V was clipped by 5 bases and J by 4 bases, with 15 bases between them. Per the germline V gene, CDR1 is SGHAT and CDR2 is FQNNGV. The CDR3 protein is CASSPSGTSYNEQFF. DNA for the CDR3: TGTGCCAGCAGCCCTTCCGGGACCTCATACAATGAGCAGTTCTTC.

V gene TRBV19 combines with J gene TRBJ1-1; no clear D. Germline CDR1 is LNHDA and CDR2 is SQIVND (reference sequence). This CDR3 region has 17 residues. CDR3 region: CDTYSFSRRQLRTEAFF. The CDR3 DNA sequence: TGTGACACGTATAGTTTCTCGAGGAGGCAGCTAAGAACTGAAGCTTTCTTT.